This TCR beta chain appears in the sequencing data of a study of cytomegalovirus exposure and HLA in healthy donors. This PCR relied on a set of 60 Vbeta primers and 13 Jbeta primers. Here immunoSEQ multiplex PCR was the method, and the copy in TCRdb shows in-frame clones only, minus some. The repertoire holds tens of thousands of clones, roughly 77% seen once, with 2% to 2.5% in the top ten. V dropped 0 bases and J dropped 6; count of bases not matched to a gene: 7. The CDR3 is 15 residues long. Looked up from germline, CDR1 is LNHNV and CDR2 is YYDKDF (reference sequence). The sequenced sample was PBMCs. The origin of this receptor is a man aged 35 to 55 in good health and CMV-seronegative. V and J are TRBV15 and TRBJ1-2; 7 bases fit TRBD1. The CDR3 reads CATSREGGSTDGYTF. As DNA, the CDR3 is TGTGCCACCAGCAGAGAAGGGGGCTCCACCGATGGCTACACCTTC.